What follows are 5 T cell receptor beta chains derived from one specimen sequenced in a study of PD-L1 blockade in urothelial cancer. Noted time point: peripheral blood 6 weeks after treatment start. Assay: immunoSEQ multiplex PCR; the TCRdb copy retains only in-frame clones and omits some. The data hold tens of thousands of clones, with around 85% observed a single time. Material: PBMCs, obtained around atezolizumab (anti-PD-L1) treatment. The receptors originated from a man aged 50 or older with urothelial cancer.

The chain recombines TRBV5-5 with TRBJ1-2, with D possibly being TRBD1 (5 bases). V was cut by 4 bases and J by 6 bases, with 16 bases left in between. Germline V gene sequence: CDR1 SGHKS, CDR2 YYEKEE (reference sequence). The CDR3 runs to 14 residues. CDR3 coding DNA: TGTGCCAGCAGCCCCGGGACGGCGGGGAATGGCTACACCTTC. Protein: CASSPGTAGNGYTF.

This chain uses TRBV6-6 with TRBJ2-3; TRBD2 matches 13 bases. Germline V lookup: CDR1 MNHNY, CDR2 SVGAGI (reference sequence). The CDR3 contains 15 residues. The V segment lost 6 bases and the J segment 6 bases; nucleotides outside the gene matches: 6. Here the CDR3 DNA reads TGTGCCAGCAGCTTACTAGCGGGGGGGCGCGATACGCAGTATTTT. As protein: CASSLLAGGRDTQYF.

The table lists this clone with a count of one. V usage is TRBV6-5 and J usage is TRBJ1-1; no firm D call. Germline loops: CDR1 MNHEY, CDR2 SVGAGI. This CDR3 region has 13 residues. V was trimmed by 2 bases and J by 1 base, leaving 5 bases between them. CDR3 nucleotide sequence: TGTGCCAGCAGTTACGGGAGGAACACTGAAGCTTTCTTT. Amino acid sequence: CASSYGRNTEAFF.

The chain carries TRBV30 and TRBJ1-5, with TRBD1 identical over 7 bases. The V gene end was trimmed by 3 bases and the J gene end by 3 bases; junction bases not matched to a gene: 8. CDR3 size: 15 residues. Germline CDR1 GTSNPN, CDR2 SVGIG (reference sequence). The CDR3 spells CAWREAQGPNQPQHF. CDR3 bases: TGTGCCTGGAGAGAGGCACAGGGGCCCAATCAGCCCCAGCATTTT.

V is TRBV4-3 and J is TRBJ2-7, with 7 bases aligning to TRBD1. Germline trimming cut 3 bases from V and 6 bases from J; bases unmatched to any gene: 8. CDR3 length: 14 residues. Germline V gives CDR1 LGHNA, CDR2 YSLEER. The CDR3: CASSQTGQLGEQYF. The CDR3 region has the DNA TGCGCCAGCAGCCAGACGGGACAGTTAGGCGAGCAGTACTTC.